What follows is one T cell receptor (beta chain) and its context. Per the authors' pipeline: Estimated nucleated cell counts came from reference gene primer amplification. This table comes from immunoSEQ multiplex PCR, and its TCRdb copy is limited to in-frame clones, with some not included. V and J calls and clone size are as listed in that table; D and trimming were resolved from the DNA. The table lists more than 25,000 clones, around 87% of them singletons. The data originate from a study of blood T cell repertoires in COVID-19. In the study overall: Sites across the United States, Italy and Spain contributed samples from acute and convalescent COVID-19. Nucleic acid was either cDNA or gDNA, and it came from T cells, B-cell-depleted T cells, or PBMCs.

Trimming left V 5 bases short and J 0 bases short, with 11 bases between. The germline CDR1 and CDR2 sequences are SGHTA and FQGNSA. The CDR3 totals 15 residues. Input material: peripheral blood. The receptor comes from a man between 60 and 70 years old with active COVID-19. This chain connects TRBV7-2 to TRBJ1-3; D gene unclear. CDR3 amino acids: CASSRLASSGNTIYF. The CDR3, as DNA: TGTGCCAGCAGCCGCCTTGCGAGCTCTGGAAACACCATATATTTT.